This is a list of T cell receptor beta chains from one sample in a study of T cells after posttransplantation cyclophosphamide. Clones were sequenced by immunoSEQ multiplex PCR, and TCRdb holds only the in-frame ones, with some missing. Of roughly 13,000 clones detected, approximately 80% appear once; the ten largest clones hold about 0.78%. Sequencing input: memory CD4+ T cells sorted from PBMCs. These receptors were collected from a man aged 50 to 60 in good health, CMV-negative, and a related stem cell transplant donor. CDR3s include the opening cysteine and the closing phenylalanine or tryptophan. The D gene is left open where the match is weak. Rows may omit the clone size; those that give it use once, few, many or a size class.

size	V	J	D	CDR3	DNA
.	TRBV7-3	TRBJ2-7	TRBD2	CASSPGRGGSYEQYF	TGTGCCAGCAGCCCTGGACGGGGGGGCTCCTACGAGCAGTACTTC
once	TRBV5-1	TRBJ1-2	TRBD1	CASSGQGTNYGYTF	TGCGCCAGCAGCGGACAGGGGACTAACTATGGCTACACCTTC
.	TRBV19	TRBJ2-7	.	CASSPGGIEQYF	TGTGCCAGTAGTCCGGGTGGAATCGAGCAGTACTTC
.	TRBV7-2	TRBJ1-5	.	CASSLVENSNQPQHF	TGTGCCAGCAGCTTAGTGGAGAATAGCAATCAGCCCCAGCATTTT
.	TRBV7-9	TRBJ1-1	.	CASSLVPGGGTAFF	TGTGCCAGCAGCTTAGTTCCAGGAGGAGGTACAGCTTTCTTT
.	TRBV11-2	TRBJ2-3	TRBD2	CASSLAGGPDTQYF	TGTGCCAGTTCTCTAGCGGGAGGGCCAGATACGCAGTATTTT
.	TRBV29-1	TRBJ2-3	.	CSVAGTIRGTDTQYF	TGCAGCGTGGCAGGGACAATCAGAGGCACAGATACGCAGTATTTT
.	TRBV5-4	TRBJ2-3	.	CASSLQGGRTDTQYF	TGTGCCAGCAGCTTGCAGGGCGGTCGCACAGATACGCAGTATTTT
.	TRBV7-9	TRBJ1-6	.	CASSLGRGGSPLHF	TGTGCCAGCAGCTTAGGGAGGGGGGGTTCACCCCTCCACTTT
.	TRBV19	TRBJ1-5	.	CASSISSRGNQPQHF	TGTGCCAGTAGTATCTCCTCCCGCGGGAATCAGCCCCAGCATTTT
.	TRBV6-1	TRBJ1-1	.	CASNKLGDTEAFF	TGTGCCAGCAATAAACTGGGCGACACTGAAGCTTTCTTT
.	TRBV7-9	TRBJ2-5	.	CASTADSQETQYF	TGTGCCAGCACCGCTGACAGCCAAGAGACCCAGTACTTC
.	TRBV5-4	TRBJ1-1	TRBD1	CASTFRGQDTEAFF	TGTGCCAGCACGTTCAGGGGGCAGGACACTGAAGCTTTCTTT
.	TRBV4-1	TRBJ2-5	TRBD2	CASSQVLLAGAGQETQYF	TGCGCCAGCAGCCAAGTTCTCCTAGCGGGAGCGGGCCAAGAGACCCAGTACTTC
.	TRBV18	TRBJ2-7	.	CASSPPWTTPYEQYF	TGTGCCAGCTCACCACCCTGGACTACCCCCTACGAGCAGTACTTC
.	TRBV6-1	TRBJ2-2	.	CASSVVANTGELFF	TGTGCCAGCAGTGTTGTAGCGAACACCGGGGAGCTGTTTTTT
.	TRBV21-1	TRBJ1-2	.	CASSKGQNNYGYTF	TGTGCCAGCAGCAAAGGACAGAATAACTATGGCTACACCTTC
.	TRBV25-1	TRBJ2-1	.	CASSSPLARINEQFF	TGTGCCAGCTCTTCCCCACTAGCACGCATCAACGAGCAGTTCTTC
.	TRBV10-3	TRBJ1-2	TRBD1	CAIRGTGINYGYTF	TGTGCCATCAGAGGGACAGGGATAAACTATGGCTACACCTTC
.	TRBV9	TRBJ2-4	.	CASSDGSPAKNIQYF	TGTGCCAGCAGCGACGGGAGTCCGGCCAAAAACATTCAGTACTTC
few	TRBV19	TRBJ1-2	.	CASSIRYGYTF	TGTGCCAGTAGTATTCGGTATGGCTACACCTTC
once	TRBV14	TRBJ1-1	.	CASSRDRNTEAFF	TGTGCCAGCAGCCGAGACAGGAACACTGAAGCTTTCTTT
.	TRBV18	TRBJ1-2	TRBD1	CVSSFGQGQSYTF	TGTGTCAGCTCATTCGGACAGGGCCAGAGCTACACCTTC
few	TRBV19	TRBJ1-2	.	CASSPRQSYYGYTF	TGTGCCAGTAGTCCTCGACAGAGCTACTATGGCTACACCTTC
.	TRBV11-2	TRBJ2-1	.	CASSLGGWDSYNEQFF	TGTGCCAGCAGCTTAGGGGGTTGGGACTCTTACAATGAGCAGTTCTTC
few	TRBV4-3	TRBJ1-1	.	CASSHIGQKGEAFF	TGCGCCAGCAGCCACATTGGACAGAAAGGTGAAGCTTTCTTT
.	TRBV15	TRBJ2-7	TRBD2	CATSRTLTSFYEQYF	TGTGCCACCAGCAGGACTTTGACTAGCTTCTACGAGCAGTACTTC
.	TRBV6-1	TRBJ1-1	.	CASSEAGGGTEAFF	TGTGCCAGCAGTGAAGCGGGGGGAGGGACTGAAGCTTTCTTT
once	TRBV29-1	TRBJ2-4	.	CSVEKQENIQYF	TGCAGCGTTGAAAAACAGGAAAACATTCAGTACTTC